The 28 T cell receptor beta chains in this list originate from one sample, sequenced in a study of siplizumab effects on memory and regulatory T cells. Sequencing was performed with immunoSEQ multiplex PCR; in TCRdb, only in-frame clones are kept and a portion is missing. There are under 130,000 clones in the sample; just over 90% occur only once, and 0.32% lies in the top ten. The sequencing sample was made of CD4+ T cells sorted from blood. The receptors come from a human donor in good health.

This rearrangement joins TRBV6-1 to TRBJ1-2; D unclear. Germline CDR1 MNHNS, CDR2 SASEGT. Between the trimmed V and J ends, which lost 3 bases and 7 bases, there was a span of 15 bases. The CDR3 is 14 amino acids. The DNA for the CDR3 is TGTGCCAGCAGTGACGGACTTGGGTGGGGTGGCTACACCTTC. This translates into CASSDGLGWGGYTF.

The chain links TRBV11-3 to TRBJ2-7; D is ambiguous. Germline V gene lookup returns CDR1 SGHNT and CDR2 YENEEA. This CDR3 has 13 residues. The V and J ends lost 1 base and 0 bases respectively, with 4 bases between them. This CDR3 is CASSLGSSYEQYF. CDR3 coding DNA: TGTGCCAGCAGCTTAGGCAGCTCCTACGAGCAGTACTTC.

This clone was detected once. This chain uses TRBV12-5 with TRBJ1-1; the D is unclear. Trimming removed 1 base at V and 7 bases at J, with 28 bases between. CDR3 length: 19 amino acids. Germline CDR1 is LGHNT and CDR2 is FRNRAP. The CDR3 nucleotides are TGTGCTAGTGGTTTGGCCCAGAGTCGGATCCCTAATAGGCAGCTTGAAGCTTTCTTT. It is translated as CASGLAQSRIPNRQLEAFF.

The V call is TRBV27, the J call TRBJ2-2; D is ambiguous. CDR1 is MNHEY, CDR2 SMNVEV, per germline (reference sequence). The CDR3 covers 15 residues. The V gene lost 7 bases and the J gene lost 6 bases, with 18 bases spanning the gap. The chain's CDR3 is CASTPRPLGSGELFF. The DNA of the CDR3 is TGTGCCAGCACCCCGCGACCCCTAGGTTCCGGGGAGCTGTTTTTT.

This sequence joins TRBV10-3 and TRBJ2-7; a possible D gene is TRBD1 (5 bases). Germline-derived CDR1 and CDR2 are ENHRY and SYGVKD. CDR3 length equals 12 residues. Between the trimmed V and J ends, which lost 3 bases and 4 bases, there was a span of 7 bases. The CDR3 spells CAISDRDYEQYF. The CDR3 bases are TGTGCCATCAGTGACAGGGATTACGAGCAGTACTTC.

This rearrangement joins TRBV2 to TRBJ1-5; D may be TRBD1 (6 bases). The CDR3 runs to 14 residues. V lost 7 bases and J 6 bases, leaving 16 bases between the germline ends. The germline CDR1 and CDR2 sequences are SNHLY and FYNNEI. CDR3 coding DNA: TGTGCCAGCAAACTCGGAGGGGGTGGTCAGCCCCAGCATTTT. Amino acid sequence: CASKLGGGGQPQHF. Full variable domain (missing parts from reference TRBV2 and TRBJ1-5): EPEVTQTPSHQVTQMGQEVILRCVPISNHLYFYWYRQILGQKVEFLVSFYNNEISEKSEIFDDQFSVERPDGSNFTLKIRSTKLEDSAMYFCASKLGGGGQPQHFGDGTRLSIL.

The chain joins TRBV7-6 to TRBJ2-1, with D perhaps assigned TRBD1 or TRBD2 (6 bases each). CDR1 is SGHVS, CDR2 FNYEAQ, per germline. V dropped 1 base and J dropped 7 bases, with 14 bases sitting between them. The CDR3 is 15 residues long. CDR3 residues: CASSLGGAPSNEQFF. DNA for the CDR3: TGTGCCAGCAGCTTAGGGGGGGCACCTTCTAATGAGCAGTTCTTC.

The gene calls are TRBV5-1 and TRBJ2-7, with D perhaps matching TRBD2 (5 bases). Trimming left V 4 bases short and J 5 bases short, with 13 bases between. CDR3 length: 13 amino acids. In germline, CDR1 is SGHRS, CDR2 YFSETQ. The CDR3 region has the DNA TGCGCCAGCAGCCTAGCCGGGCGGGACGAGCAGTACTTC. Its translation: CASSLAGRDEQYF.

The rearrangement joins TRBV19 to TRBJ1-2; D gene ambiguous. Trimming shortened V by 8 bases and J by 6 bases, and 19 bases separated the two germline ends. The germline V gene has CDR1 LNHDA and CDR2 SQIVND (reference sequence). The CDR3 totals 14 residues. The CDR3: CASGFAKVIHGYTF. In DNA, the CDR3 is TGTGCCAGTGGGTTTGCGAAGGTCATTCATGGCTACACCTTC.

The chain recombines TRBV5-1 with TRBJ2-7; TRBD2 matches at 8 bases. The V gene end was trimmed by 1 base and the J gene end by 5 bases; junction bases not matched to a gene: 5. There are 14 residues in the CDR3. Germline V lookup: CDR1 SGHRS, CDR2 YFSETQ. DNA for the CDR3: TGCGCCAGCAGCTTGCAGGGACTAGTTGACGAGCAGTACTTC. Protein: CASSLQGLVDEQYF. The full variable domain, its missing parts supplied by reference TRBV5-1 and TRBJ2-7, is KAGVTQTPRYLIKTRGQQVTLSCSPISGHRSVSWYQQTPGQGLQFLFEYFSETQRNKGNFPGRFSGRQFSNSRSEMNVSTLELGDSALYLCASSLQGLVDEQYFGPGTRLTVT.

CDR3 amino acids: CASSLGNSGGPDTQYF. As DNA, the CDR3 is TGTGCCAGCAGCTTAGGGAATAGCGGGGGTCCAGATACGCAGTATTTT. The rearrangement uses TRBV7-2 and TRBJ2-3; 9 positions agree with TRBD2. Trimming at V came to 1 base and at J to 4 bases, leaving 6 bases not matched to a gene. Germline assignment: CDR1 SGHTA and CDR2 FQGNSA. This CDR3 has 16 residues.

This sequence joins TRBV5-1 and TRBJ2-2; a weak D match, TRBD2 (6 bases). Germline CDR1 reads SGHRS; CDR2 reads YFSETQ. The ends were cut back, 2 bases at V and 2 bases at J, with 10 bases in the middle. The CDR3 is 15 residues long. As DNA, the CDR3 is TGCGCCAGCAGCTTCACGGGGGTCAACACCGGGGAGCTGTTTTTT. This codes for CASSFTGVNTGELFF.

The chain joins TRBV18 to TRBJ2-1; D possibly corresponds to TRBD1 (6 bases). Germline CDR1 KGHSH, CDR2 LQKENI. V shed 3 bases and J shed 10 bases, with 25 bases lying between them. The CDR3 consists of 17 residues. The CDR3 DNA reads TGTGCCAGCTCACCGTCGTGGGGCAGGGGACCCGTCGGGGAGCAGTTCTTC. It encodes CASSPSWGRGPVGEQFF.

The V call is TRBV5-1, the J call TRBJ2-3, with a possible D match to TRBD1 (5 bases). V shed 4 bases and J shed 0 bases, with 15 bases lying between them. CDR1 and CDR2 from the germline V gene are SGHRS and YFSETQ. The CDR3 is 16 residues long. DNA for the CDR3: TGCGCCAGCAGCCCGCTCTGGGGCACTAGCACAGATACGCAGTATTTT. This codes for CASSPLWGTSTDTQYF.

The chain couples TRBV30 to TRBJ2-1; 8 positions agree with TRBD2. There are 14 residues in the CDR3. J was trimmed by 7 bases and V by 5 bases; bases with no gene match: 10. Per germline, CDR1 GTSNPN and CDR2 SVGIG (reference sequence). Written as DNA, the CDR3 is TGTGCCTGGGTTCCCGGGAGGGCCTTAAATGAGCAGTTCTTC. It encodes CAWVPGRALNEQFF.

The gene calls are TRBV5-1 and TRBJ1-1, with D uncertain. The length of the CDR3 is 15 residues. With 3 bases removed from V and 2 bases from J, the gap between germline ends came to 14 bases. The germline V gene encodes CDR1 SGHRS and CDR2 YFSETQ. The CDR3 is CASSWFISINTEAFF. CDR3 in DNA: TGCGCCAGCAGCTGGTTTATCAGCATAAACACTGAAGCTTTCTTT.

J is TRBJ2-5 and V is TRBV30, with D possibly called TRBD1 or TRBD2 (5 bases each). The germline V and J ends were trimmed by 5 bases and 4 bases, with 17 bases remaining between them. This CDR3 contains 14 residues. Germline V gene sequence: CDR1 GTSNPN, CDR2 SVGIG (reference sequence). The CDR3 loop is CAWGGGRVGETQYF. For the CDR3, the DNA is TGTGCCTGGGGAGGAGGCAGGGTCGGAGAGACCCAGTACTTC.

The gene calls are TRBV6-5 and TRBJ1-5; a possible D gene is TRBD1 (6 bases). Germline CDR1 and CDR2: MNHEY and SVGAGI. The CDR3 totals 12 residues. The V end was cut by 4 bases, the J end by 6 bases, with 7 bases between. The CDR3 protein is CASSSGVQPQHF. In nucleotides, the CDR3 is TGTGCCAGCAGTTCAGGGGTTCAGCCCCAGCATTTT.

The table lists this clone with a count of one. The V gene is TRBV6-1, the J gene TRBJ1-5; tentative D call: TRBD1 (6 bases). Germline CDR1 and CDR2: MNHNS and SASEGT. The CDR3 runs 13 residues. V lost 6 bases, J lost 6 bases, and 12 bases lay in between. The CDR3 sequence is CASRYLTGQPQHF. As DNA, the CDR3 is TGTGCCAGCAGATACTTGACAGGTCAGCCCCAGCATTTT.

For this clone: Other DNA sequences in the sample encode the same CDR3. The chain carries TRBV29-1 and TRBJ1-2, with 9 bases aligning to TRBD1. J lost 8 bases, V lost 5 bases, and 6 bases had no gene match. This CDR3 has 12 amino acids. Germline V gene sequence: CDR1 SQVTM, CDR2 ANQGSEA. The CDR3 nucleotides are TGCAGCGTTTCAACAGGGGGCGGGGGCTACACCTTC. It is translated as CSVSTGGGGYTF.

The rearrangement links TRBV14 to TRBJ1-2, with 7 bases that match TRBD1. The CDR3 has 14 amino acids. With V trimmed by 3 bases and J by 7 bases, 8 bases remained unmatched. CDR1 is SGHDN, CDR2 FVKESK, per germline. The CDR3 spells CASSQTGTASGYTF. CDR3 DNA: TGTGCCAGCAGCCAGACCGGGACAGCCTCTGGCTACACCTTC.

DNA for the CDR3: TGTGCCAGCAGCTTGGCGCAGGGGACAGCCGTGGGTGGCTACACCTTC. The encoded protein is CASSLAQGTAVGGYTF. The chain combines TRBV5-4 with TRBJ1-2; 7 positions agree with TRBD1. The germline V gene has CDR1 SGHNT and CDR2 YYREEE (reference sequence). Losses at the gene ends were 0 bases for V and 7 bases for J; bases not matched to a gene: 12. There are 16 residues in the CDR3.

J is TRBJ2-5 and V is TRBV29-1, with TRBD1 matching 10 bases. The CDR3 loop spans 12 amino acids. CDR1 is SQVTM and CDR2 is ANQGSEA in the germline V gene. The J segment lost 5 bases and the V segment lost 3 bases, leaving 0 bases of the junction unmatched. CDR3: CSVEGQGETQYF. In DNA, the CDR3 is TGCAGCGTTGAGGGACAGGGGGAGACCCAGTACTTC.

This chain connects TRBV2 to TRBJ2-7; D may correspond to TRBD1 or TRBD2 (6 bases each). CDR1 SNHLY and CDR2 FYNNEI come from the germline V gene. The CDR3 runs 13 residues. V gave up 6 bases and J gave up 1 base, with 10 bases separating them. The CDR3, as DNA: TGTGCCAGCAGACGGGGGCCTTCCTACGAGCAGTACTTC. Its translation is CASRRGPSYEQYF.

As regards this clone: Other DNA sequences in this specimen translate into the identical CDR3. The V call is TRBV30, the J call TRBJ1-1; D is possibly TRBD1 (5 bases). V shed 0 bases and J shed 3 bases, with 8 bases lying between them. This CDR3 has 13 residues. Germline V gives CDR1 GTSNPN, CDR2 SVGIG (reference sequence). This CDR3 is CAWSVGRDTEAFF. For the CDR3, the DNA is TGTGCCTGGAGTGTAGGCAGGGACACTGAAGCTTTCTTT.

The rearrangement links TRBV4-2 to TRBJ1-4; 9 bases align to TRBD1. This CDR3 has 14 residues. Per germline, CDR1 LGHNA and CDR2 YNFKEQ. J was trimmed by 7 bases and V by 5 bases; bases with no gene match: 5. The CDR3 loop is CASSWTGESEKLFF. The CDR3 DNA reads as TGTGCCAGCAGCTGGACAGGGGAGAGTGAAAAACTGTTTTTT.

This clone has a single count. This chain uses TRBV11-2 with TRBJ2-7, with D uncertain. The CDR3 is 13 residues long. Trimming stripped 1 base from V and 3 bases from J, with 7 bases between. Germline CDR1 is SGHAT and CDR2 is FQNNGV. The CDR3 nucleotides are TGTGCCAGCAGCTTAGTAGTCGGCTACGAGCAGTACTTC. The encoded protein is CASSLVVGYEQYF.

For the CDR3, the DNA is TGTGCCAGCAGCCAAACGGGGGGGCCCATGAACACTGAAGCTTTCTTT. Its protein is CASSQTGGPMNTEAFF. V gene TRBV7-3 combines with J gene TRBJ1-1, with D possibly matching TRBD1 (6 bases). CDR3 length equals 16 residues. Germline lookup yields CDR1 SGHTA and CDR2 FQGTGA. Trimming removed 5 bases from V and 0 bases from J, with 16 bases in between.